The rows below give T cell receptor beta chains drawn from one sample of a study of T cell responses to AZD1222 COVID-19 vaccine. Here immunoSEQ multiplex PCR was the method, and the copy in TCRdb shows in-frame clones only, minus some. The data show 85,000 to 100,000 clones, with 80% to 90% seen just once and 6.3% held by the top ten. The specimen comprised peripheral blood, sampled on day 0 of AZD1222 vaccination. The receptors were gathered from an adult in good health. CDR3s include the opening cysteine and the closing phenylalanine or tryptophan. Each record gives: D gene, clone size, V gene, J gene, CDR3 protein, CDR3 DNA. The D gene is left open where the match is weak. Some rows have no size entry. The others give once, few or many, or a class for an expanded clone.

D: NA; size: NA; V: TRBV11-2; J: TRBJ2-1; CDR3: CASSFLGPSGNNEQFF; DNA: TGTGCCAGCAGCTTCCTGGGACCCTCGGGGAACAATGAGCAGTTCTTC
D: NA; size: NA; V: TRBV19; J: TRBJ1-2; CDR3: CASSPSPSRVNNYGYTF; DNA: TGTGCCAGTAGTCCTTCCCCCTCTCGGGTGAATAACTATGGCTACACCTTC
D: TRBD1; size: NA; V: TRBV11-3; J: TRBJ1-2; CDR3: CASSPGSWQGASYGYTF; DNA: TGTGCCAGCAGCCCAGGGAGTTGGCAGGGGGCTTCCTATGGCTACACCTTC
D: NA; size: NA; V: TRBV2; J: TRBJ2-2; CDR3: CASTPLAGNTGELFF; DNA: TGTGCCAGCACCCCCTTGGCAGGGAACACCGGGGAGCTGTTTTTT
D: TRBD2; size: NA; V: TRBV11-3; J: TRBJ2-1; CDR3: CASSSGLAGANEQFF; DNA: TGTGCCAGCAGCTCCGGACTAGCGGGAGCAAATGAGCAGTTCTTC
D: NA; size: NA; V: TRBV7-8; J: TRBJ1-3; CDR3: CASRGSNSGNTIYF; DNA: TGTGCCAGCAGGGGGAGTAACTCTGGAAACACCATATATTTT
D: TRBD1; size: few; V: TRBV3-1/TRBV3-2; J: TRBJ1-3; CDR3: CASSAGTGISGNTIYF; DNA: TGTGCCAGCAGCGCCGGGACAGGGATCTCTGGAAACACCATATATTTT
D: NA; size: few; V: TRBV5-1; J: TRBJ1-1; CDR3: CASAAGGDPHTEAFF; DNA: TGCGCCAGCGCTGCTGGGGGAGACCCGCACACTGAAGCTTTCTTT
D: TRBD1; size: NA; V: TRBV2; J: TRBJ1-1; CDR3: CASSETGTGNTEAFF; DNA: TGTGCCAGCAGTGAAACGGGGACAGGGAACACTGAAGCTTTCTTT
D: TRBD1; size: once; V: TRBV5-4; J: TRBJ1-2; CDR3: CASSSQRPGTGVSGYTF; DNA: TGTGCCAGCAGCTCCCAAAGACCCGGGACAGGGGTTTCTGGCTACACCTTC
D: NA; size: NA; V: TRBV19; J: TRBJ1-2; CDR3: CASSIQLANYGYTF; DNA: TGTGCCAGTAGTATCCAGTTAGCTAACTATGGCTACACCTTC
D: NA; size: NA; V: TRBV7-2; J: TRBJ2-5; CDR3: CASSIVGYQETQYF; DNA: TGTGCCAGCAGCATCGTGGGGTACCAAGAGACCCAGTACTTC
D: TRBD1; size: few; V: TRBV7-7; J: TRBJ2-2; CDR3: CASSGQENTGELFF; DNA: TGTGCTAGCAGTGGACAGGAGAACACCGGGGAGCTGTTTTTT
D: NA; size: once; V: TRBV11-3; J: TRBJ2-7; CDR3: CASAPGPGYEQYF; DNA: TGTGCCAGCGCCCCTGGGCCGGGGTACGAGCAGTACTTC
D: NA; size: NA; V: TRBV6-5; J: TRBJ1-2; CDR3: CASSSLPSPVNGYTF; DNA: TGTGCCAGCAGTTCCCTACCATCCCCTGTAAATGGCTACACCTTC
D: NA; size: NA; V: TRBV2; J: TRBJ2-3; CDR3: CASSVDRGTQYF; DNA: TGTGCCAGCAGCGTAGATCGGGGTACGCAGTATTTT
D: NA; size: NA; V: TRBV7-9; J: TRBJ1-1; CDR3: CASSLQGSMNTEAFF; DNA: TGTGCCAGCAGTTTACAGGGCTCCATGAACACTGAAGCTTTCTTT
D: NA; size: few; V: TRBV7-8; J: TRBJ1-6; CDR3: CASSLAQAGDSPLHF; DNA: TGTGCCAGCAGCTTAGCGCAGGCAGGGGATTCACCCCTCCACTTT
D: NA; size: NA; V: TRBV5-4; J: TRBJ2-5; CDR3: CASSYQETQYF; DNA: TGTGCCAGCAGTTACCAAGAGACCCAGTACTTC
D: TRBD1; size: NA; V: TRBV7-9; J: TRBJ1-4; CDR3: CASSFDRGATNEKLFF; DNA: TGTGCCAGCAGCTTCGACAGGGGAGCTACTAATGAAAAACTGTTTTTT
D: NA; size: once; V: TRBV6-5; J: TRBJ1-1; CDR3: CASQAEQGLGEAFF; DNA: TGTGCCAGCCAGGCGGAACAGGGTTTAGGTGAAGCTTTCTTT
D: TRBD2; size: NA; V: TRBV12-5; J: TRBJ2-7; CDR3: CASGFPTSANQGQGWTSGYYEQYF; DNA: TGTGCTAGTGGTTTCCCTACTTCCGCCAACCAAGGACAGGGTTGGACTAGCGGTTACTACGAGCAGTACTTC
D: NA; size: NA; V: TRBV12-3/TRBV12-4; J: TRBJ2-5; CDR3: CASSFEETQYF; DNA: TGTGCCAGCAGTTTTGAAGAGACCCAGTACTTC
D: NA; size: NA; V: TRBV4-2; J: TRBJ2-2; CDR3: CASSQEAVVGTAGRLSGELFF; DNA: TGTGCCAGCAGCCAAGAAGCGGTAGTGGGAACCGCGGGGAGGTTGTCCGGGGAGCTGTTTTTT
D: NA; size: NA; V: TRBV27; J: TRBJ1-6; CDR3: CASSRQRQGESPLHF; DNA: TGTGCCAGCAGCCGACAACGACAAGGGGAGTCACCCCTCCACTTT
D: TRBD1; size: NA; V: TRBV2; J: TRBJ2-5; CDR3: CASSAARTGGRETQYF; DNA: TGTGCCAGCAGCGCGGCCAGGACAGGGGGCAGGGAGACCCAGTACTTC
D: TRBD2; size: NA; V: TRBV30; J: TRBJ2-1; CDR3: CAWSGGLAGVGEQFF; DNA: TGTGCCTGGAGTGGAGGACTAGCGGGAGTCGGTGAGCAGTTCTTC
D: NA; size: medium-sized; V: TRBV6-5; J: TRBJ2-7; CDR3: CASSQRRGSYEQYF; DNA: TGTGCCAGCAGTCAGCGCCGGGGCTCCTACGAGCAGTACTTC
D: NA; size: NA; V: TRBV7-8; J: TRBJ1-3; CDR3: CASSLSQAGNTIYF; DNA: TGTGCCAGCAGCTTATCCCAGGCTGGAAACACCATATATTTT
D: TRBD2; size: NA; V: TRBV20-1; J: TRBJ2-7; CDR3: CSASKDRSGRVTYEQYF; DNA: TGCAGTGCTAGTAAAGATCGGAGCGGGAGGGTTACCTACGAGCAGTACTTC
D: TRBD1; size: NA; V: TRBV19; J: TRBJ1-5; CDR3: CASSRQGNQPQHF; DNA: TGTGCCAGTAGTCGACAGGGTAATCAGCCCCAGCATTTT
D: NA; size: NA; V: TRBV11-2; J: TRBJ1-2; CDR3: CASSATSQGGGGYTF; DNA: TGTGCCAGCAGCGCCACATCTCAAGGGGGTGGCGGCTACACCTTC
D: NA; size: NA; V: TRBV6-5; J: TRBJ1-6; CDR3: CASRKSRGQGTLHF; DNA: TGTGCCAGCAGGAAAAGCAGGGGCCAAGGGACCCTCCACTTT
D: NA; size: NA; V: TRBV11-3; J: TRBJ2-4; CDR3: CASSLPGPENIQYF; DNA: TGTGCCAGCAGCCTTCCGGGACCAGAAAACATTCAGTACTTC
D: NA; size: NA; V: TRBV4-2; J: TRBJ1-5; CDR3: CASSQRGANQPQHF; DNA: TGTGCCAGCAGCCAACGGGGGGCTAATCAGCCCCAGCATTTT
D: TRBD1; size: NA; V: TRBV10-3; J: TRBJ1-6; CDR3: CAIRTGSQNSPLHF; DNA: TGTGCCATCAGGACAGGGTCTCAAAATTCACCCCTCCACTTT
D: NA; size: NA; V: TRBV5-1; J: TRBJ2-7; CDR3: CASSLVPTDYEQYF; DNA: TGCGCCAGCAGCTTGGTACCTACCGACTACGAGCAGTACTTC
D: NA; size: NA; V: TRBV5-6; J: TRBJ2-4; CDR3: CASSLFGQNIQYF; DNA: TGTGCCAGCAGCTTGTTTGGGCAAAACATTCAGTACTTC
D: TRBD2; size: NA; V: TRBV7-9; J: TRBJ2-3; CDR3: CASSLARGGITDTQYF; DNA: TGTGCCAGCAGCTTAGCGCGGGGGGGAATCACAGATACGCAGTATTTT
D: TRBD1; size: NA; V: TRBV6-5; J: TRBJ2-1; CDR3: CASSSPTRTGNEQFF; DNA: TGTGCCAGCAGTTCCCCCACGCGGACAGGCAATGAGCAGTTCTTC
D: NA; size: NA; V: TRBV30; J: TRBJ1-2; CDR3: CAWSNYGYTF; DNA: TGTGCCTGGAGCAACTATGGCTACACCTTC
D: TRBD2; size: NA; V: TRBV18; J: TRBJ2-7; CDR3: CASSQGGLAGAATYEQYF; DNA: TGTGCCAGCTCCCAGGGCGGACTAGCGGGAGCCGCAACCTACGAGCAGTACTTC
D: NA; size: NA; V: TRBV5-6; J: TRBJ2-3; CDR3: CASSLGDDTQYF; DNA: TGTGCCAGCAGCTTGGGGGATGATACGCAGTATTTT
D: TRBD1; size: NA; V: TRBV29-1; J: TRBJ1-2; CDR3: CSVPGTETNYGYTF; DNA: TGCAGCGTCCCCGGGACAGAGACTAACTATGGCTACACCTTC
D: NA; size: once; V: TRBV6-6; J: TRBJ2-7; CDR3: CASSSAGPPYEQYF; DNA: TGTGCCAGCAGTTCTGCAGGGCCTCCCTACGAGCAGTACTTC
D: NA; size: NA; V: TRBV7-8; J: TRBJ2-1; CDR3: CASMDVRAYNEQFF; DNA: TGTGCCAGCATGGACGTGAGAGCCTACAATGAGCAGTTCTTC
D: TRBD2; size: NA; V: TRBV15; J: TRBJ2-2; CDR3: CATSRGGLAGGNTGELFF; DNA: TGTGCCACCAGCAGAGGTGGACTAGCGGGAGGCAACACCGGGGAGCTGTTTTTT
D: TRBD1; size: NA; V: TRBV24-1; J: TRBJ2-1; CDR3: CATSDRTGGGLYEQFF; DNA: TGTGCCACCAGTGACCGGACAGGGGGCGGCCTCTATGAGCAGTTCTTC
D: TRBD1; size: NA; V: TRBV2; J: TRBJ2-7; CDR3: CASSELWGQGASYEQYF; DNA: TGTGCCAGCAGTGAACTCTGGGGCCAGGGGGCATCCTACGAGCAGTACTTC
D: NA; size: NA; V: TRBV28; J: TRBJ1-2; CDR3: CASSLVQGKMGYTF; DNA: TGTGCCAGCAGTTTGGTACAGGGAAAAATGGGCTACACCTTC
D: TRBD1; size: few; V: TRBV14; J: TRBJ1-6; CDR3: CASSQAGQGSPLHF; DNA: TGTGCCAGCAGCCAGGCAGGACAGGGTTCACCCCTCCACTTT
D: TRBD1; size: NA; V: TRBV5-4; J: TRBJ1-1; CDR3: CASSLGTATEAFF; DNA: TGTGCCAGCAGCCTTGGGACAGCCACTGAAGCTTTCTTT
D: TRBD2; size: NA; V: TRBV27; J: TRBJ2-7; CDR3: CASSQRFGLVYEQYF; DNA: TGTGCCAGCAGTCAACGTTTCGGACTAGTCTACGAGCAGTACTTC